This passage covers 18 T cell receptor beta chains from one sample sequenced in a study of siplizumab effects on memory and regulatory T cells. TCRdb's table, derived via immunoSEQ multiplex PCR, lists solely in-frame clones and lacks some. The sample lists some 120,000 clones, approximately 94% occurring once. The sample comprised non-Treg CD4+ T cells sorted from blood. These receptors were collected from a human donor in good health.

The rearrangement links TRBV29-1 to TRBJ1-5, with 8 positions matching TRBD1. Per germline, CDR1 SQVTM and CDR2 ANQGSEA. Trimming took 4 bases from V and 3 from J; bases not matched to a gene: 5. CDR3 length equals 14 residues. The CDR3 nucleotides read TGCAGCGTTGCCGACAGGGGCCTCAATCAGCCCCAGCATTTT. Translated: CSVADRGLNQPQHF.

The sample holds a few counts of this clone. This chain links TRBV10-3 with TRBJ1-3, with D tentatively TRBD1 (6 bases). V gave up 5 bases and J gave up 3 bases, with 17 bases separating them. This CDR3 has 16 amino acids. Germline-derived CDR1 and CDR2 are ENHRY and SYGVKD. CDR3 coding DNA: TGTGCCATCAGTACCTCCAGGACAGCCGGTGGAAACACCATATATTTT. Translating gives CAISTSRTAGGNTIYF.

The rearrangement joins TRBV29-1 to TRBJ1-2; D gene uncertain. The CDR3 sequence is 11 residues long. Per the germline V gene, CDR1 is SQVTM and CDR2 is ANQGSEA. With 5 bases removed from V and 2 bases from J, the gap between germline ends came to 6 bases. CDR3 region: CSVSSNYGYTF. DNA of the CDR3: TGCAGCGTTTCGTCGAACTATGGCTACACCTTC.

V is TRBV29-1 and J is TRBJ2-1; 7 bases align to TRBD2. Germline-derived CDR1 and CDR2 are SQVTM and ANQGSEA. The length of the CDR3 is 13 residues. V lost 6 bases to trimming and J lost 8 bases; unmatched junction nucleotides: 10. CDR3 sequence reads: CSVAAGEYDEQFF. The CDR3 DNA follows: TGCAGCGTCGCGGCGGGAGAGTATGATGAGCAGTTCTTC.

The V and J genes are TRBV4-2 and TRBJ2-5, with 10 bases fitting TRBD2. Trimming removed 1 base from V and 1 base from J; junction bases left unmatched: 3. The length of the CDR3 is 16 residues. Germline loops: CDR1 LGHNA, CDR2 YNFKEQ. The CDR3 sequence: CASSQASSGGQETQYF. CDR3 DNA sequence: TGTGCCAGCAGCCAAGCCTCTAGCGGGGGCCAAGAGACCCAGTACTTC.

The sample holds a few counts of this clone. The chain employs TRBV5-5 and TRBJ1-5; D unclear. There are 14 residues in the CDR3. Germline V lookup: CDR1 SGHKS, CDR2 YYEKEE (reference sequence). V was clipped by 2 bases and J by 5 bases, with 11 bases between them. The CDR3 sequence: CASSLSIRDQPQHF. In DNA form, the CDR3 reads TGTGCCAGCAGCTTATCGATCCGGGATCAGCCCCAGCATTTT. Full variable domain (remainder filled in from reference TRBV5-5 and TRBJ1-5): DAGVTQSPTHLIKTRGQQVTLRCSPISGHKSVSWYQQVLGQGPQFIFQYYEKEERGRGNFPDRFSARQFPNYSSELNVNALLLGDSALYLCASSLSIRDQPQHFGDGTRLSIL.

The V and J genes are TRBV5-6 and TRBJ2-1, with 9 bases aligning to TRBD1. Looked up from germline, CDR1 is SGHDT and CDR2 is YYEEEE. The CDR3 sequence is 13 residues long. V shed 5 bases and J 9 bases; nucleotides not matched to a gene: 6. CDR3 sequence: CASRRDRAGEQFF. As DNA, the CDR3 is TGTGCCAGCAGGCGGGACAGGGCGGGTGAGCAGTTCTTC.

The chain recombines TRBV6-5 with TRBJ1-1; D remains ambiguous. Germline CDR1 and CDR2: MNHEY and SVGAGI. The CDR3 has 15 residues. Trimming took 1 base from V and 0 from J, leaving 9 bases between them. CDR3 sequence (DNA): TGTGCCAGCAGTTACTGGTCCACCTTGAACACTGAAGCTTTCTTT. Residues: CASSYWSTLNTEAFF.

The gene calls are TRBV9 and TRBJ2-7, with 12 positions matching TRBD2. The CDR3 has 15 amino acids. V trimming: 4 bases; J trimming: 6 bases; junction bases outside the gene matches: 8. In germline, CDR1 is SGDLS, CDR2 YYNGEE. This CDR3 reads CASSSGLAGSSEQYF. CDR3 DNA sequence: TGTGCCAGCAGCTCTGGACTAGCGGGGTCCAGCGAGCAGTACTTC.

The chain combines TRBV11-2 with TRBJ2-3; D is unresolved. This CDR3 contains 14 residues. Germline loops: CDR1 SGHAT, CDR2 FQNNGV. V gave up 5 bases and J gave up 2 bases, with 11 bases separating them. The CDR3 here is CASSRARNTDTQYF. In DNA, the CDR3 is TGTGCCAGCAGCCGAGCGCGGAACACAGATACGCAGTATTTT.

CDR3 nucleotides: TGCGCCAGCAGCGCCGGGACAGGGGGAAACGAGCAGTACTTC. Protein sequence: CASSAGTGGNEQYF. The chain combines TRBV5-1 with TRBJ2-7; 11 bases map to TRBD1. This CDR3 is 14 amino acids long. V shed 4 bases, J shed 5 bases, and the junction held 5 bases outside the gene matches. The germline gives CDR1 SGHRS, CDR2 YFSETQ. Full variable domain (outside the CDR3, taken from reference TRBV5-1 and TRBJ2-7): KAGVTQTPRYLIKTRGQQVTLSCSPISGHRSVSWYQQTPGQGLQFLFEYFSETQRNKGNFPGRFSGRQFSNSRSEMNVSTLELGDSALYLCASSAGTGGNEQYFGPGTRLTVT.

The gene calls are TRBV7-9 and TRBJ1-5; tentative D call: TRBD1 (6 bases). V lost 5 bases and J lost 9, with 14 bases in between. The CDR3 is made up of 13 amino acids. CDR1 SEHNR and CDR2 FQNEAQ come from the germline V gene (reference sequence). For the CDR3, the DNA is TGTGCCAGCAGCCTCAGGGGAGGAGGGCCCCAGCATTTT. This encodes CASSLRGGGPQHF.

The rearrangement uses TRBV25-1 and TRBJ2-7; 8 bases are a match to TRBD2. V lost 3 bases and J lost 6; bases outside the gene matches: 7. There are 14 residues in the CDR3. The germline V gene encodes CDR1 MGHDK and CDR2 SYGVNS. CDR3 sequence reads: CASSESGSRREQYF. The CDR3 bases are TGTGCCAGCAGTGAGAGCGGGAGTAGGCGCGAGCAGTACTTC.

The CDR3 nucleotides are TGTGCCACCGAGAAGGATCGGGGTACCTACAATGAGCAGTTCTTC. It translates to CATEKDRGTYNEQFF. The rearrangement uses TRBV15 and TRBJ2-1; a possible D gene is TRBD2 (5 bases). Germline-derived CDR1 and CDR2 are LNHNV and YYDKDF (reference sequence). Deletions cut 8 bases from V and 2 bases from J, with 16 bases between. The CDR3 totals 15 residues.

The V and J genes are TRBV18 and TRBJ2-7, with TRBD1 matching 7 bases. The V segment lost 3 bases and the J segment 3 bases; nucleotides outside the gene matches: 5. The V gene's germline CDR1 is KGHSH and CDR2 LQKENI. The CDR3 contains 14 residues. The CDR3 reads CASSPRDSFYEQYF. In nucleotides, the CDR3 is TGTGCCAGCTCACCGAGGGACAGTTTCTACGAGCAGTACTTC. Filled out from reference TRBV18 and TRBJ2-7, the complete variable domain reads NAGVMQNPRHLVRRRGQEARLRCSPMKGHSHVYWYRQLPEEGLKFMVYLQKENIIDESGMPKERFSAEFPKEGPSILRIQQVVRGDSAAYFCASSPRDSFYEQYFGPGTRLTVT.

The chain has TRBV19 and TRBJ2-2; the D is unclear. Germline V lookup: CDR1 LNHDA, CDR2 SQIVND (reference sequence). V lost 3 bases and J lost 2, with 10 bases in between. CDR3 length: 15 amino acids. The CDR3 spells CASSMGGRNTGELFF. The CDR3 DNA sequence: TGTGCCAGTAGTATGGGTGGAAGAAACACCGGGGAGCTGTTTTTT. Full variable domain (rest looked up from reference TRBV19 and TRBJ2-2): DGGITQSPKYLFRKEGQNVTLSCEQNLNHDAMYWYRQDPGQGLRLIYYSQIVNDFQKGDIAEGYSVSREKKESFPLTVTSAQKNPTAFYLCASSMGGRNTGELFFGEGSRLTVL.

V usage is TRBV2 and J usage is TRBJ1-5; D might be TRBD1 (6 bases). This CDR3 comprises 13 residues. Trimming removed 5 bases at V and 9 bases at J, with 14 bases between. CDR1 is SNHLY, CDR2 FYNNEI, per germline. The CDR3 reads CASSTTGRLPQHF. CDR3 nucleotide sequence: TGTGCCAGCAGTACCACAGGGAGGTTGCCCCAGCATTTT.

The table lists this clone with a count of one. The genes are TRBV30 and TRBJ1-2, with TRBD1 as a possible D gene (5 bases). This CDR3 is built from 12 residues. V was cut by 8 bases and J by 1 base, with 11 bases left in between. Germline V lookup: CDR1 GTSNPN, CDR2 SVGIG (reference sequence). CDR3 DNA sequence: TGTGCCAGTATACAGGATAACTATGGCTACACCTTC. This translates into CASIQDNYGYTF.